This note documents a single T cell receptor (beta chain) sequence. Methods used by the authors: The authors estimated nucleated cell counts from reference gene primer amplification. The assay was immunoSEQ multiplex PCR, and TCRdb's table has in-frame clones only and misses some. That table gives V, J and clone size, and the DNA gave D and trimming. In the table there are 72,000 or so clones, more than 75% of which are singletons. This specimen belongs to a study of blood T cell repertoires in COVID-19. Study-wide background: Both acute and convalescent COVID-19 samples were obtained from the United States, Italy and Spain. Sources were T cells, B-cell-depleted T cells, or PBMCs; the material itself was cDNA or gDNA.

Sequenced sample: peripheral blood. This receptor was identified in a woman aged 55 to 70 with acute or convalescent COVID-19.

The CDR3, as DNA: TGTGCCAGCAGTGGGACGACAGGGGGCCACGAGCAGTACTTC. Amino acid sequence: CASSGTTGGHEQYF. This chain uses TRBV2 with TRBJ2-7, with TRBD1 identical over 10 bases. This CDR3 has 14 amino acids. V dropped 4 bases and J dropped 5; count of bases not matched to a gene: 5. Per the germline V gene, CDR1 is SNHLY and CDR2 is FYNNEI.